Listed here are 8 T cell receptor beta chains from one sample, sequenced in a study of blood T cell repertoires in COVID-19. Assay used: immunoSEQ multiplex PCR; TCRdb lists only in-frame clones, some missing. The sample has about 260,000 clones, around 84% seen once. The sequenced sample consisted of PBMCs or T cells enriched from blood (not recorded which). These receptors were taken from a man aged 25 to 45 with acute COVID-19.

The rearrangement uses TRBV11-3 and TRBJ1-1; no clear D gene. This CDR3 comprises 12 residues. V gave up 4 bases and J gave up 5 bases, with 8 bases separating them. Germline V gene sequence: CDR1 SGHNT, CDR2 YENEEA. The chain's CDR3 is CASSSPGTEAFF. CDR3 sequence (DNA): TGTGCCAGCAGCTCCCCCGGGACTGAAGCTTTCTTT. The full variable domain, completed using reference TRBV11-3 and TRBJ1-1, is EAGVVQSPRYKIIEKKQPVAFWCNPISGHNTLYWYLQNLGQGPELLIRYENEEAVDDSQLPKDRFSAERLKGVDSTLKIQPAELGDSAVYLCASSSPGTEAFFGQGTRLTVV.

This clone has just one count. This chain links TRBV6-5 with TRBJ1-1; D might be TRBD1 (5 bases). Germline V gene sequence: CDR1 MNHEY, CDR2 SVGAGI. CDR3 length: 12 amino acids. Trimming removed 5 bases from V and 6 bases from J, with 10 bases in between. This CDR3 is CASSKDIPEAFF. In DNA, the CDR3 is TGTGCCAGCAGTAAGGACATCCCTGAAGCTTTCTTT.

The CDR3 DNA reads as TGTGCCAGCAGCGCAAGAGGGATACAGGGCTACGAGCAGTACGTC. Its protein is CASSARGIQGYEQYV. The V call is TRBV6-5, the J call TRBJ2-7; D is perhaps TRBD1 (6 bases). The CDR3 spans 15 residues. Per germline, CDR1 MNHEY and CDR2 SVGAGI. V gave up 6 bases and J gave up 3 bases, with 18 bases separating them.

Remarks on this clone: The junction and the germline gene differ at one end; a read error may be behind it. The chain is built from TRBV5-1 and TRBJ2-3; 9 positions match TRBD2. Germline V gives CDR1 SGHRS, CDR2 YFSETQ. This CDR3 has 17 residues. CDR3 protein: CASSLAPSGAGTDTQYF. CDR3 nucleotides: TGTGCCAGCAGCTTGGCCCCTAGCGGGGCTGGGACAGATACGCAGTATTTT.

V gene TRBV4-1 combines with J gene TRBJ1-5; 7 bases align to TRBD1. The CDR3 length is 16 residues. Trimming took 5 bases from V and 0 from J; bases not matched to a gene: 7. Looked up from germline, CDR1 is MGHRA and CDR2 is YSYEKL. In DNA, the CDR3 is TGCGCCAGCAGCAAATCGACAGGGAATAGCAATCAGCCCCAGCATTTT. Translation: CASSKSTGNSNQPQHF.

The rearrangement uses TRBV6-5 and TRBJ1-3; 7 bases are a match to TRBD1. V was pared by 5 bases and J by 0 bases, with 4 bases of the junction left unmatched. CDR1 and CDR2 (germline): MNHEY, SVGAGI. CDR3 length equals 15 residues. The CDR3 loop reads CASSNTGVSGNTIYF. CDR3 bases: TGTGCCAGCAGTAACACAGGGGTCTCTGGAAACACCATATATTTT.

This clone showed up just once. The chain carries TRBV14 and TRBJ1-2; unclear D gene. This CDR3 contains 14 residues. V gave up 2 bases and J gave up 2 bases, with 9 bases separating them. From germline, CDR1 is SGHDN and CDR2 FVKESK. CDR3 sequence (DNA): TGTGCCAGCAGCCAATGGGTCGGGAACTATGGCTACACCTTC. It specifies CASSQWVGNYGYTF.

The J gene is TRBJ1-1, the V gene TRBV27; D gene uncertain. The CDR3 runs to 13 residues. The V gene lost 2 bases and the J gene lost 0 bases, with 4 bases spanning the gap. Germline assignment: CDR1 MNHEY and CDR2 SMNVEV (reference sequence). The CDR3 DNA reads TGTGCCAGCAGTTTAATAATGAACACTGAAGCTTTCTTT. Amino acids: CASSLIMNTEAFF.